The 2 T cell receptor beta chains in this list originate from one sample, sequenced in a study of cytomegalovirus exposure and HLA in healthy donors. Primers for the PCR totalled 60 Vbeta and 13 Jbeta. Sequencing used immunoSEQ multiplex PCR; TCRdb keeps in-frame clones, though not all of them. This table has under 200,000 clones, 60% to 85% appearing once. Sequencing was performed on PBMCs. All receptors come from a male donor in good health and CMV-seropositive.

This clone was detected only a few times. The rearrangement joins TRBV6-5 to TRBJ1-1; a weak D match, TRBD1 (6 bases). Trimming removed 6 bases at V and 7 bases at J, with 12 bases between. Germline-derived CDR1 and CDR2 are MNHEY and SVGAGI. The CDR3 covers 12 residues. The CDR3 protein is CASSTGQNEAFF. In DNA, the CDR3 is TGTGCCAGCAGCACTGGACAGAATGAAGCTTTCTTT.

V usage is TRBV15 and J usage is TRBJ2-3; 7 bases agree with TRBD1. The CDR3 contains 15 residues. Trimming cost V 5 bases and J 2 bases; bases outside gene matches: 7. The germline gives CDR1 LNHNV, CDR2 YYDKDF (reference sequence). As DNA, the CDR3 is TGTGCCACCAGCGGTCGACAGGGCCCCACAGATACGCAGTATTTT. Amino acid sequence: CATSGRQGPTDTQYF.